This T cell receptor beta chain was retrieved from a study of early T cells in non-severe SARS-CoV-2 infection. On the study more broadly: The study sequenced bulk RNA from unsorted whole blood, with chains unpaired.

MiXCR was run by TCRdb on the 5' RACE reads, yielding one entry per CDR3 protein. The data show around 80,000 distinct CDR3 sequences, with about 13% seen just once and about 6.1% held by the top ten. The V gene lost 7 bases and the J gene lost 5 bases, with 8 bases spanning the gap. This CDR3 region has 11 residues. The germline V gene has CDR1 SNHLY and CDR2 FYNNEI. The receptor's source is an adult who was a healthcare worker with PCR-confirmed SARS-CoV-2 infection or an uninfected control (not recorded which). Sequenced input: whole blood. The V gene is TRBV2, the J gene TRBJ2-5; D call uncertain. CDR3 region: CASTLRETQYF. In nucleotides, the CDR3 is TGTGCCAGCACCCTAAGGGAGACCCAGTACTTC.